Below are 4 T cell receptor beta chains sequenced from a single sample in a study of early T cells in non-severe SARS-CoV-2 infection. TCRdb independently ran MiXCR on the 5' RACE reads; one entry per CDR3 protein. The data show tens of thousands of distinct CDR3 sequences, around 6% seen once. Sample: whole blood. The receptors stem from an adult who was a healthcare worker with PCR-confirmed SARS-CoV-2 infection or an uninfected control (not recorded which).

The chain combines TRBV14 with TRBJ1-1; D is undetermined. Trimming stripped 4 bases from V and 6 bases from J, with 12 bases between. The germline CDR1 and CDR2 sequences are SGHDN and FVKESK. The CDR3 is 13 residues long. CDR3 nucleotide sequence: TGTGCCAGCAGCCTAAGTGGGAATTCTGAAGCTTTCTTT. Protein: CASSLSGNSEAFF.

This clonotype was seen a handful of times. V is TRBV19 and J is TRBJ2-1, with 10 positions matching TRBD1. After removal of 7 bases from V and 4 bases from J, the junction contained 13 bases not matched to a gene. The CDR3 is 17 residues long. Germline CDR1 LNHDA, CDR2 SQIVND (reference sequence). The CDR3 DNA is TGTGCCAGTATTGGGGGGACAGGGGCGAGCGTTTACAATGAGCAGTTCTTC. As protein: CASIGGTGASVYNEQFF.

The V and J genes are TRBV6-2 or TRBV6-3 and TRBJ2-2; D may be TRBD1 or TRBD2 (6 bases each). The germline gives CDR1 MNHEY, CDR2 SVGEGT. This CDR3 contains 14 residues. Trimming pared 4 bases from V and 5 bases from J, leaving 11 bases between. CDR3 bases: TGTGCCAGCAGTTTTACAGGGAGGACCGGGGAGCTGTTTTTT. Its protein is CASSFTGRTGELFF.

J is TRBJ2-7 and V is TRBV19; weak D call: TRBD1 (6 bases). Germline loops: CDR1 LNHDA, CDR2 SQIVND (reference sequence). V lost 3 bases and J 12 bases, leaving 24 bases between the germline ends. The CDR3 is 15 amino acids. CDR3 amino acids: CASSIFGQPEQSRYF. CDR3 bases: TGTGCCAGTAGTATCTTCGGACAGCCCGAACAGAGCAGGTACTTC. Drawing the rest from reference TRBV19 and TRBJ2-7, the complete variable domain is DGGITQSPKYLFRKEGQNVTLSCEQNLNHDAMYWYRQDPGQGLRLIYYSQIVNDFQKGDIAEGYSVSREKKESFPLTVTSAQKNPTAFYLCASSIFGQPEQSRYFGPGTRLTVT.